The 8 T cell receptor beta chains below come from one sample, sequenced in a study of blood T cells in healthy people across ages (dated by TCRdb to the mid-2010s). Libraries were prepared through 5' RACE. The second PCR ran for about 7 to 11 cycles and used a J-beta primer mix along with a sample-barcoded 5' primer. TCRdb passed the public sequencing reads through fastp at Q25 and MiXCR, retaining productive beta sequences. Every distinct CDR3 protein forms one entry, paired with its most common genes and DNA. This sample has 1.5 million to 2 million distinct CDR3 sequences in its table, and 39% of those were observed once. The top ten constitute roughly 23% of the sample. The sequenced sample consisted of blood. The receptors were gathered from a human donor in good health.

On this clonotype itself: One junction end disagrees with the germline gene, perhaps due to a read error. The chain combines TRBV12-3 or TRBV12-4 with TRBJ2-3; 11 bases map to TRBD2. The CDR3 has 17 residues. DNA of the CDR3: TGTGCCGGCAGCTTGATGATGACTAGCGGGAACACAGATACGCAGTATTTT. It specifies CAGSLMMTSGNTDTQYF.

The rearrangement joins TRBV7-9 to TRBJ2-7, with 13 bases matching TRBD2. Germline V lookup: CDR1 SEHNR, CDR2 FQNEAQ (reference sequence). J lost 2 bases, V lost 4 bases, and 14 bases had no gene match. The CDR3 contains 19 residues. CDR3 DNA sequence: TGTGCCAGCAGCTCCGACCTGACTAGCGGGGGGACGGGTACCTACGAGCAGTACTTC. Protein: CASSSDLTSGGTGTYEQYF.

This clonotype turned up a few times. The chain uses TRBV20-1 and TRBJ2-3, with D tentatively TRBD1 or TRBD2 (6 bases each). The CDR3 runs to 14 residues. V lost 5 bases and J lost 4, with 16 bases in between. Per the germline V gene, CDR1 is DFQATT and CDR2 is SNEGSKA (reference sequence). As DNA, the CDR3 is TGCAGTGCTCTAAGGGGGGCGGGTCCAGATACGCAGTATTTT. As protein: CSALRGAGPDTQYF.

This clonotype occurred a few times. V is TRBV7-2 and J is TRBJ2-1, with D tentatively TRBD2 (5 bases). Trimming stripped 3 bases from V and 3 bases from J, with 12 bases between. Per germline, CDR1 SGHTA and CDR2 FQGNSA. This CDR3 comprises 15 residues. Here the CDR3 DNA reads TGTGCCAGCAGCTTTCCCCCCGCGGGCTACAATGAGCAGTTCTTC. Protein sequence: CASSFPPAGYNEQFF.

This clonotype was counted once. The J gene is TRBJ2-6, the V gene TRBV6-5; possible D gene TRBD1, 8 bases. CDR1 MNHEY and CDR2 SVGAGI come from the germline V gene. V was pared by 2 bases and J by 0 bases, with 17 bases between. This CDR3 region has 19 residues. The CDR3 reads CASSYLLQGGFSGANVLTF. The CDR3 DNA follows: TGTGCCAGCAGTTACCTACTACAGGGGGGGTTCTCTGGGGCCAACGTCCTGACTTTC.

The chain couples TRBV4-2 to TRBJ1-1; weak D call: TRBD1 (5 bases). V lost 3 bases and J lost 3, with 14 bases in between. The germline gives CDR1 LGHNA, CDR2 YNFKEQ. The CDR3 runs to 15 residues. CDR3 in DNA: TGTGCCAGCAGCCAGGGAGGGCAGGGAGACACTGAAGCTTTCTTT. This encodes CASSQGGQGDTEAFF.

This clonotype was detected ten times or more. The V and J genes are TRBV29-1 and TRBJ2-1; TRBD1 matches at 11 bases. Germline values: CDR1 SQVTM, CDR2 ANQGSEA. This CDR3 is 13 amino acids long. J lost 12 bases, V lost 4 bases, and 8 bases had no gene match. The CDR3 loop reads CSVVGQGAWGQFF. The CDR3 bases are TGCAGCGTTGTAGGACAGGGGGCCTGGGGGCAGTTCTTC.

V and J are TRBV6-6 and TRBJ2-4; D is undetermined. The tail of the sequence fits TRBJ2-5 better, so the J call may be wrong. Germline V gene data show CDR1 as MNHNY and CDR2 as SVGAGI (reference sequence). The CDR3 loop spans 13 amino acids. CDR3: CASSYPLDETQYF. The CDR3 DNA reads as TGTGCCAGCAGTTATCCTCTCGATGAGACCCAGTACTTC.